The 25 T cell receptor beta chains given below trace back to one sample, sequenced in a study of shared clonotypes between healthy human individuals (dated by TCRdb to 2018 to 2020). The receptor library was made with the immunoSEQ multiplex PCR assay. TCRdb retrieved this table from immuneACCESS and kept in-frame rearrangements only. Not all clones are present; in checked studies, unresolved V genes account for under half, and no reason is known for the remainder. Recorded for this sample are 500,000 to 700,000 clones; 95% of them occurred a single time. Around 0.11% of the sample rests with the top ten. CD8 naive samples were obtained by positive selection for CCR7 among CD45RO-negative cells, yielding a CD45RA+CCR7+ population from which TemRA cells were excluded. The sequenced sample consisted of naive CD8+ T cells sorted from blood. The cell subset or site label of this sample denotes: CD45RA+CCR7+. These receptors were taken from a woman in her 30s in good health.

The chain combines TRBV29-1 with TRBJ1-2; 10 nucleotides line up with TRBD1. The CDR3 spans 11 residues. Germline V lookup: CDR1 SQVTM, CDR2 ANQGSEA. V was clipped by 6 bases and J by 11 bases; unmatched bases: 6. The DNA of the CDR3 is TGCAGCGTACGTTGGGACAGGGGTTACACCTTC. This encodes CSVRWDRGYTF. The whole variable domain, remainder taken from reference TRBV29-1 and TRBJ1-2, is SAVISQKPSRDICQRGTSLTIQCQVDSQVTMMFWYRQQPGQSLTLIATANQGSEATYESGFVIDKFPISRPNLTFSTLTVSNMSPEDSSIYLCSVRWDRGYTFGSGTRLTVV.

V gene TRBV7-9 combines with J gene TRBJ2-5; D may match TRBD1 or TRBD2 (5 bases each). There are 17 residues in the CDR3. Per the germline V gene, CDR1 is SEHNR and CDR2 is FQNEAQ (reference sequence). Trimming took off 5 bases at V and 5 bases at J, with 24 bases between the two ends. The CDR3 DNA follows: TGTGCCAGCAGCCCCCCTGGGGCAGGGCGGGTCTTGGAGACCCAGTACTTC. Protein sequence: CASSPPGAGRVLETQYF.

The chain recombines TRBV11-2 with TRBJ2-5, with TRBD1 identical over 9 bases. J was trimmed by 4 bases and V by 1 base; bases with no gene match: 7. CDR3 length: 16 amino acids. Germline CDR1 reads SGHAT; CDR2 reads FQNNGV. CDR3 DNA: TGTGCCAGCAGCTTAGGCGTCGACAGGGGGGGAGAGACCCAGTACTTC. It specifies CASSLGVDRGGETQYF.

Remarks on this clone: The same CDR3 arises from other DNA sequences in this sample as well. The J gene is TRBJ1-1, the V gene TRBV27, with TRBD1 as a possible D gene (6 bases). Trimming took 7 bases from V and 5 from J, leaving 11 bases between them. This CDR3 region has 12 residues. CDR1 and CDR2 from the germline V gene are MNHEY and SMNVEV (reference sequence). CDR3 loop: CASTTGNTEAFF. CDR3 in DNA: TGTGCCAGCACAACAGGGAATACTGAAGCTTTCTTT.

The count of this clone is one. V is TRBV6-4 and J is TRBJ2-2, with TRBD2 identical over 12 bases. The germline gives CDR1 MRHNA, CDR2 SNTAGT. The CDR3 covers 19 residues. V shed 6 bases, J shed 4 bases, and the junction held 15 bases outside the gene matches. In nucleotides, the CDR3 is TGTGCCAGCAGCCCCCTTTTTAGACTAGCGGGAGAGCGCACCGGGGAGCTGTTTTTT. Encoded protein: CASSPLFRLAGERTGELFF.

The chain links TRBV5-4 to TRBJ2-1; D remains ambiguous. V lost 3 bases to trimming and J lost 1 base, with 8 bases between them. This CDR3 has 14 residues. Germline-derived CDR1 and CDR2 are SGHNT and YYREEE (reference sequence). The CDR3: CASSSSLSYNEQFF. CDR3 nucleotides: TGTGCCAGCAGCTCGTCACTGTCCTACAATGAGCAGTTCTTC. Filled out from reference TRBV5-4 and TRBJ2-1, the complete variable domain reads ETGVTQSPTHLIKTRGQQVTLRCSSQSGHNTVSWYQQALGQGPQFIFQYYREEENGRGNFPPRFSGLQFPNYSSELNVNALELDDSALYLCASSSSLSYNEQFFGPGTRLTVL.

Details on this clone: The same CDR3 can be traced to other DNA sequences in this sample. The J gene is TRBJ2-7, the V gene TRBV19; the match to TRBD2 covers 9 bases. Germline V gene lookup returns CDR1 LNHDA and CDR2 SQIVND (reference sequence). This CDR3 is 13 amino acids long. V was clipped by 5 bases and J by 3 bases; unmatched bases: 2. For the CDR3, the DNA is TGTGCCAGTAGTCCAGCGGGGGGCTACGAGCAGTACTTC. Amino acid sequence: CASSPAGGYEQYF.

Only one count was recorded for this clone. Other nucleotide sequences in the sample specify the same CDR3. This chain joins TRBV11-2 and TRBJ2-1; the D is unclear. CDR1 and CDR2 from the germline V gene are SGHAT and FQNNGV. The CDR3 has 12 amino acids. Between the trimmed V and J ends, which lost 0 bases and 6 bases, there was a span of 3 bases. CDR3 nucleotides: TGTGCCAGCAGCTTAGATTCCAATGAGCAGTTCTTC. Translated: CASSLDSNEQFF.

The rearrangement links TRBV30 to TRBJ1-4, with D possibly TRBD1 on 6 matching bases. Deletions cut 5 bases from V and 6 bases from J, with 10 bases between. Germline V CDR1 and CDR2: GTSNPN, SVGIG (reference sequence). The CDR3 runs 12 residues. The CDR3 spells CAWEGGDEKLFF. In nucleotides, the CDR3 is TGTGCCTGGGAGGGGGGAGATGAAAAACTGTTTTTT.

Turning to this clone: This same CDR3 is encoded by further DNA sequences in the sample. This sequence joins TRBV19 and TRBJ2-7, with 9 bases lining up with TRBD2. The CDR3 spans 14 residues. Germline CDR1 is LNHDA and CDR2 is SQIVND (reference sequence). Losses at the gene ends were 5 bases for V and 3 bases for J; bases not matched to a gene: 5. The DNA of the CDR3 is TGTGCCAGTAGTCCAGCGGGAGGAGGCTACGAGCAGTACTTC. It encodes CASSPAGGGYEQYF.

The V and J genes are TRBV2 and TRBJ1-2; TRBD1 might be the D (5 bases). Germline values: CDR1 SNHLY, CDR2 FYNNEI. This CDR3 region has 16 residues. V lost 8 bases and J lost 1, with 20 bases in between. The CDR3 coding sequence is TGTGCCAGCGGTCGAGGGAAAGACAGAGTTAACTATGGCTACACCTTC. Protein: CASGRGKDRVNYGYTF.

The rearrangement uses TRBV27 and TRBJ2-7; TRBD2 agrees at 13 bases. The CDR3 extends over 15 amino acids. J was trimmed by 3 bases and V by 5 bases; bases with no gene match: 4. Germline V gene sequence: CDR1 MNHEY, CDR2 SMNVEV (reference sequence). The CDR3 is CASSPWTSGGYEQYF. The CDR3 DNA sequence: TGTGCCAGCAGTCCGTGGACTAGCGGGGGCTACGAGCAGTACTTC.

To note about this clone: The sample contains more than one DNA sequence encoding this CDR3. The DNA of the CDR3 is TGTGCCAGCAGCTTCCAGGGAGCTGGGGCCAACGTCCTGACTTTC. Its translation is CASSFQGAGANVLTF. The chain combines TRBV5-4 with TRBJ2-6; D is perhaps TRBD1 or TRBD2 (5 bases each). Deletions cut 2 bases from V and 2 bases from J, with 8 bases between. This CDR3 has 15 residues. Germline CDR1 and CDR2: SGHNT and YYREEE (reference sequence).

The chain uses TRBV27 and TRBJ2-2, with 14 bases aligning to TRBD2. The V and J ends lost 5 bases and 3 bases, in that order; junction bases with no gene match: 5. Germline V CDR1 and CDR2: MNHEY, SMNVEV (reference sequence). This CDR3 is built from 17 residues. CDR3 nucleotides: TGTGCCAGCAGTCCGGGACTAGCGGGAGCCCACACCGGGGAGCTGTTTTTT. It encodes CASSPGLAGAHTGELFF.

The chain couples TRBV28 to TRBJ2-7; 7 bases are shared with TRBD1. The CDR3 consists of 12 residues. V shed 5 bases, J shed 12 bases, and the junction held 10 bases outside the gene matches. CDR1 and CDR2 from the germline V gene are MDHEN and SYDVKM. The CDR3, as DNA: TGTGCCAGCAGTGCCGGGACAGCCGAGGGGTACTTC. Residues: CASSAGTAEGYF.

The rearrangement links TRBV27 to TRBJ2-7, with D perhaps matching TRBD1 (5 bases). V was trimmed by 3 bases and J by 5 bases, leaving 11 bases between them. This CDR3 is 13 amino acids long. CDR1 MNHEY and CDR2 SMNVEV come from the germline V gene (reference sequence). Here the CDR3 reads CASSLARVHEQYF. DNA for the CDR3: TGTGCCAGCAGTTTGGCCAGGGTCCACGAGCAGTACTTC.

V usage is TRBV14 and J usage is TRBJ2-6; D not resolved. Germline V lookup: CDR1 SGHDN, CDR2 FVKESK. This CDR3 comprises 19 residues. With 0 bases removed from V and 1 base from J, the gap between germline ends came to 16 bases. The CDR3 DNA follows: TGTGCCAGCAGCCAAGACGAGCTAGACGACCCGTCTGGGGCCAACGTCCTGACTTTC. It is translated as CASSQDELDDPSGANVLTF.

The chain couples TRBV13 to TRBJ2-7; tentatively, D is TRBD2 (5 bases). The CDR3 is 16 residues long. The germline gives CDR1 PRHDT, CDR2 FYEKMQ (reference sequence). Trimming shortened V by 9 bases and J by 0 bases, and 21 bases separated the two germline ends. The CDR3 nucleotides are TGTGCCAGGGAGGACTCAGGAGACGCTAACTCCTACGAGCAGTACTTC. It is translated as CAREDSGDANSYEQYF. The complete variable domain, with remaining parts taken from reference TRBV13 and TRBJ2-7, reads AAGVIQSPRHLIKEKRETATLKCYPIPRHDTVYWYQQGPGQDPQFLISFYEKMQSDKGSIPDRFSAQQFSDYHSELNMSSLELGDSALYFCAREDSGDANSYEQYFGPGTRLTVT.

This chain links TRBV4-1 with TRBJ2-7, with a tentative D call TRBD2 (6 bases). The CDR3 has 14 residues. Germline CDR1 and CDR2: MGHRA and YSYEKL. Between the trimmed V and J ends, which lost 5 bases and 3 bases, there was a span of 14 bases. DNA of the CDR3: TGCGCCAGCAGCATGAATGCGGGACTCTACGAGCAGTACTTC. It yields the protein CASSMNAGLYEQYF.

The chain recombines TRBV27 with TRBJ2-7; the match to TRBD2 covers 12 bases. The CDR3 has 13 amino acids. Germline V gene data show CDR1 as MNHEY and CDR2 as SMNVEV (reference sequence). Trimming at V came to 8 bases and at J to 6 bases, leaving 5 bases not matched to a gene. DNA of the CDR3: TGTGCCAGCCGACTAGCGGGAGATTTCGAGCAGTACTTC. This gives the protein CASRLAGDFEQYF.

Written as DNA, the CDR3 is TGTGCCAGCAGCGGGACAGGGGACTTCGGCGAGCAGTACTTC. This encodes CASSGTGDFGEQYF. The chain uses TRBV28 and TRBJ2-7; 10 bases align to TRBD1. Trimming cost V 6 bases and J 6 bases; bases outside gene matches: 8. The CDR3 totals 14 residues. Germline V gives CDR1 MDHEN, CDR2 SYDVKM.

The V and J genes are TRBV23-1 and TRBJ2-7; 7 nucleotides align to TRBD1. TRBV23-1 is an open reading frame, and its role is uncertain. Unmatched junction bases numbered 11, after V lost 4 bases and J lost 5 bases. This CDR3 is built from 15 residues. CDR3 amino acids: CASSLRQGQGDEQYF. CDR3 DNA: TGCGCCAGCAGTCTTAGACAGGGTCAGGGAGACGAGCAGTACTTC.

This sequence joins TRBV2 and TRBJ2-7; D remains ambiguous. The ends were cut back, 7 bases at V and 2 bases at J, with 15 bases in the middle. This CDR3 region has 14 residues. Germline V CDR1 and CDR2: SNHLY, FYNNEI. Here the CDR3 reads CASTKVDHPYEQYF. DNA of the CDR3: TGTGCCAGCACCAAGGTGGACCACCCCTACGAGCAGTACTTC.

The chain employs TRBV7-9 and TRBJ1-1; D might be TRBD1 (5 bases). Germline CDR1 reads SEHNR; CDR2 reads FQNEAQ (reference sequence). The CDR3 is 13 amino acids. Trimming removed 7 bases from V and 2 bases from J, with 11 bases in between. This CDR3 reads CASIPGGNTEAFF. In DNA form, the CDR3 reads TGTGCCAGCATTCCGGGGGGTAACACTGAAGCTTTCTTT. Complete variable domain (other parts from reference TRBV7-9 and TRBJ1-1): DTGVSQNPRHKITKRGQNVTFRCDPISEHNRLYWYRQTLGQGPEFLTYFQNEAQLEKSRLLSDRFSAERPKGSFSTLEIQRTEQGDSAMYLCASIPGGNTEAFFGQGTRLTVV.

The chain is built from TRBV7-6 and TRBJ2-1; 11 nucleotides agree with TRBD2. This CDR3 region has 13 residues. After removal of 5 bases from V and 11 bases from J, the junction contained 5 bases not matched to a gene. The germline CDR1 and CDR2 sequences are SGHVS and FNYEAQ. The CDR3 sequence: CASSTLAGGQQFF. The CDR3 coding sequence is TGTGCCAGCAGCACTTTAGCGGGAGGGCAGCAGTTCTTC.